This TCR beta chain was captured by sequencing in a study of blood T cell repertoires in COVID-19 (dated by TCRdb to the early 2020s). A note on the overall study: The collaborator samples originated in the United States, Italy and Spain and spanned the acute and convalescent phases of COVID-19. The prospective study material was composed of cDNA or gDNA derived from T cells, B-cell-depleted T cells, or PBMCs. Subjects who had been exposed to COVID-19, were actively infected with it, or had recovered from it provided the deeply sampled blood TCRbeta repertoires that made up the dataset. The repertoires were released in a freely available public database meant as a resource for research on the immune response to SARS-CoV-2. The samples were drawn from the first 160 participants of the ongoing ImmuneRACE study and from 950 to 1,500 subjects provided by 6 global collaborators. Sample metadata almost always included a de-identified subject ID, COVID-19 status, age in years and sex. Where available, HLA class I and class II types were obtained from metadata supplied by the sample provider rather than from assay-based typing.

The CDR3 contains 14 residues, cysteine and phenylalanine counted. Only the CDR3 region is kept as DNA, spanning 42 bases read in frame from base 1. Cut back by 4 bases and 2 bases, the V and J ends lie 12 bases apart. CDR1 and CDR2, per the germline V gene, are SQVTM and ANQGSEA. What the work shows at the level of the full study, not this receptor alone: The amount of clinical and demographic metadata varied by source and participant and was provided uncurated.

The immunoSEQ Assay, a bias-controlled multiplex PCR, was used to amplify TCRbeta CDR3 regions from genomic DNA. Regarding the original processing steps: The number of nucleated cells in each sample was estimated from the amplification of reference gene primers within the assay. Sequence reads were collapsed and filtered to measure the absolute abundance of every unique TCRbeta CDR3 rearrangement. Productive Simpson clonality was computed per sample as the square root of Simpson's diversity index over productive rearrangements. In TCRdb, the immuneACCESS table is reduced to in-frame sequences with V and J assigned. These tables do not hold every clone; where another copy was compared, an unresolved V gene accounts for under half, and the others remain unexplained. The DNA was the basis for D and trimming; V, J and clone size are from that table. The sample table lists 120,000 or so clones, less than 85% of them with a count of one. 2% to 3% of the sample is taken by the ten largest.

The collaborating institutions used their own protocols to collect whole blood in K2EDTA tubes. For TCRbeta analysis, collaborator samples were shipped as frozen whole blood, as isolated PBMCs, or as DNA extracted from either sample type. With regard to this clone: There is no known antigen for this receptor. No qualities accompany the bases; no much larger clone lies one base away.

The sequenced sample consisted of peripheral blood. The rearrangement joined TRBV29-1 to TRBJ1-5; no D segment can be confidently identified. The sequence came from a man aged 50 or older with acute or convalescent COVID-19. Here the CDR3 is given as CSVARPAGNQPQHF. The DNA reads TGCAGCGTTGCCAGGCCCGCTGGCAATCAGCCCCAGCATTTT.